This T cell receptor (beta chain) was sequenced in a study of molecular identifiers for immune sequencing clone quantification. Study-wide findings and caveats: Reports indicate spiked Jurkat TCR RNA from one cell could be found among one million naive cells. Highly expanded clone sizes could be underestimated through barcode sharing by identical TCR molecules.

This clonotype has at least ten counts. Antigen specificity is unknown. Isolation of naive CD8 T cells was achieved by sorting on a CD8+CD4-CCR7+CD45RA+ phenotype. TCRdb ran MiXCR on the PCR reads and lists one entry per CDR3 protein. The sample lists about 640,000 distinct CDR3 sequences, nearly 20% occurring once. The V gene lost 5 bases and the J gene lost 2 bases, with 10 bases spanning the gap. This CDR3 spans 13 amino acids. Germline V lookup: CDR1 SEHNR, CDR2 FQNEAQ (reference sequence). The sequenced sample was naive CD8+ T cells from blood, with Jurkat cell RNA spiked in. Documented subset: FACS-sorted CD8+CD4-CCR7+CD45RA+ naive T cells. The receptor was isolated from a human donor in good health. Some libraries in this study had Jurkat cell RNA spiked in. The chain employs TRBV7-9 and TRBJ2-7; D call uncertain. DNA of the CDR3: TGTGCCAGCAGCCCGTCCGCAGCCTACGAGCAGTACTTC. Translating gives CASSPSAAYEQYF.